Given below is one T cell receptor (beta chain) in context. No antigen is known for it. The data were taken from a study of CD8 T cells in ankylosing spondylitis. Each TCR beta library was made by quantitative 5'-RACE that incorporated molecular barcodes. One entry per CDR3 protein, called by TCRdb with MiXCR from the 5' RACE reads. Among 300,000 to 400,000 distinct CDR3 sequences listed, roughly 15% were seen once. The ends were cut back, 7 bases at V and 1 base at J, with 14 bases in the middle. In germline, CDR1 is SGHDT, CDR2 YYEEEE. The CDR3 loop spans 14 amino acids. Study-wide findings and caveats: Seemingly characteristic of ankylosing spondylitis blood was a TCR beta motif consisting of under ten highly homologous variants.

Sequences were obtained from blood, either unsorted or a sorted T cell fraction (not recorded which). The chain couples TRBV5-6 to TRBJ1-1; D is uncertain. The TCR comes from a male donor with ankylosing spondylitis or in good health (not recorded which). The CDR3 reads CASLGMRGNTEAFF. DNA of the CDR3: TGTGCCAGCCTGGGTATGCGGGGGAACACTGAAGCTTTCTTT. The full variable domain, completed using reference TRBV5-6 and TRBJ1-1, is DAGVTQSPTHLIKTRGQQVTLRCSPKSGHDTVSWYQQALGQGPQFIFQYYEEEERQRGNFPDRFSGHQFPNYSSELNVNALLLGDSALYLCASLGMRGNTEAFFGQGTRLTVV.